This passage covers 24 T cell receptor beta chains from one sample sequenced in a study of T cells in Graves' hyperthyroidism and ophthalmopathy. The CDR3 regions of TCR beta were amplified from RNA transcripts. A first-round RT-PCR of the TCR CDR3 used the HTBI primer set. TCRdb called the multiplex PCR reads again in MiXCR, with one record for every CDR3 protein. Of a few hundred thousand distinct CDR3 sequences detected, approximately 15% appear once; the ten largest clones hold 17%. The sample was blood. Receptor source: a woman aged 18-35 years with Graves' hyperthyroidism.

This clonotype came up many times. The chain employs TRBV25-1 and TRBJ1-1; D may be TRBD1 (6 bases). Trimming removed 2 bases from V and 1 base from J, with 11 bases in between. Germline CDR1 and CDR2: MGHDK and SYGVNS. This CDR3 region has 15 residues. Here the CDR3 reads CASSETRQANTEAFF. The CDR3 DNA reads as TGTGCCAGCAGTGAAACGCGACAGGCGAACACTGAAGCTTTCTTT.

The chain couples TRBV5-8 to TRBJ2-6, with TRBD1 matching over 7 bases. The CDR3 is 14 amino acids. In germline, CDR1 is SGHTS, CDR2 YDEGEE. The ends lost 9 bases at V and 2 bases at J; junction bases unmatched: 5. The CDR3 DNA follows: TGTGCCAACCCAGACAGGGCTGGGGCCAACGTCCTGACTTTC. Translated, it gives CANPDRAGANVLTF.

This clonotype was observed at least ten times. The genes are TRBV6-1 and TRBJ2-7; D unclear. There are 13 residues in the CDR3. V gave up 7 bases and J gave up 3 bases, with 13 bases separating them. Germline CDR1 is MNHNS and CDR2 is SASEGT. DNA for the CDR3: TGTGCCAGCATGCTCAACCTGGGCTACGAGCAGTACTTC. Its protein product is CASMLNLGYEQYF.

V usage is TRBV2 and J usage is TRBJ1-5, with a weak D call TRBD1 (5 bases). The germline gives CDR1 SNHLY, CDR2 FYNNEI. The germline V and J ends were trimmed by 6 bases and 5 bases, with 17 bases remaining between them. The CDR3 has 15 residues. The CDR3 bases are TGTGCCAGCAGGGACATGGGCGGGGGGGATCAGCCCCAGCATTTT. It codes for CASRDMGGGDQPQHF.

This clonotype has a handful of counts. The chain has TRBV7-6 and TRBJ2-2; 10 bases match TRBD1. The CDR3 length is 15 residues. Trimming removed 5 bases from V and 7 bases from J; junction bases left unmatched: 7. Germline CDR1 and CDR2: SGHVS and FNYEAQ. In nucleotides, the CDR3 is TGTGCCAGCAGCCCGGGACAGGGGAGGATCGGGGAGCTGTTTTTT. Translation gives CASSPGQGRIGELFF. Combining the CDR3 with reference TRBV7-6 and TRBJ2-2 gives the whole variable domain GAGVSQSPRYKVTKRGQDVALRCDPISGHVSLYWYRQALGQGPEFLTYFNYEAQQDKSGLPNDRFSAERPEGSISTLTIQRTEQRDSAMYRCASSPGQGRIGELFFGEGSRLTVL.

This clonotype was detected ten times or more. This chain uses TRBV9 with TRBJ1-1; D is undetermined. The CDR3 consists of 14 residues. Per germline, CDR1 SGDLS and CDR2 YYNGEE. V dropped 3 bases and J dropped 1 base, with 10 bases sitting between them. CDR3 in DNA: TGTGCCAGCAGCGGTAGGCGTGCGAACACTGAAGCTTTCTTT. This codes for CASSGRRANTEAFF.

This clonotype was seen only a few times. The CDR3 here is CASSFRRDLGNTIYF. CDR3 DNA sequence: TGTGCCAGCAGCTTCCGCCGGGACCTGGGAAACACCATATATTTT. The chain recombines TRBV13 with TRBJ1-3, with D maybe TRBD1 (5 bases). The CDR3 extends over 15 amino acids. Germline V CDR1 and CDR2: PRHDT, FYEKMQ (reference sequence). V was cut by 3 bases and J by 4 bases, with 13 bases left in between.

This clonotype was found many times. The chain employs TRBV5-1 and TRBJ1-2; D is uncertain. The CDR3 length is 14 residues. CDR1 is SGHRS, CDR2 YFSETQ, per germline. Deletions cut 0 bases from V and 2 bases from J, with 8 bases between. The DNA of the CDR3 is TGCGCCAGCAGCTTGGTTCGGGCAAACTATGGCTACACCTTC. It specifies CASSLVRANYGYTF.

This clonotype was observed many times. The V and J genes are TRBV6-1 and TRBJ1-1; D may be TRBD1 (5 bases). The CDR3 extends over 14 amino acids. The V end was cut by 7 bases, the J end by 1 base, with 13 bases between. Germline lookup yields CDR1 MNHNS and CDR2 SASEGT. This CDR3 reads CASNNRGRNTEAFF. The CDR3 DNA reads as TGTGCCAGCAATAATCGGGGGAGGAACACTGAAGCTTTCTTT.

This clonotype was seen a handful of times. The rearrangement uses TRBV4-2 and TRBJ2-1, with 10 bases lining up with TRBD2. V shed 2 bases and J 9 bases; nucleotides not matched to a gene: 13. The germline V gene encodes CDR1 LGHNA and CDR2 YNFKEQ. This CDR3 has 17 amino acids. The CDR3 DNA follows: TGTGCCAGCAGCCAACCTACCGGAGCGGGAGGGCCTAGTGAGCAGTTCTTC. It translates to CASSQPTGAGGPSEQFF.

This clonotype was observed a handful of times. V is TRBV20-1 and J is TRBJ2-1, with D unclear. Germline loops: CDR1 DFQATT, CDR2 SNEGSKA (reference sequence). Trimming removed 5 bases from V and 9 bases from J, with 11 bases in between. There are 11 residues in the CDR3. The CDR3 loop reads CSASTWGEQFF. In DNA form, the CDR3 reads TGCAGTGCTTCAACGTGGGGTGAGCAGTTCTTC.

In this sample, this clonotype turned up many times. The rearrangement uses TRBV29-1 and TRBJ2-2, with 8 bases matching TRBD2. V was clipped by 4 bases and J by 7 bases; unmatched bases: 8. The CDR3 covers 14 residues. Germline lookup yields CDR1 SQVTM and CDR2 ANQGSEA. The CDR3 spells CSVGISGMGGELFF. The DNA of the CDR3 is TGCAGCGTTGGGATTAGCGGGATGGGCGGGGAGCTGTTTTTT.

This clonotype was recorded many times. The V and J genes are TRBV28 and TRBJ2-1; D might be TRBD1 (6 bases). Looked up from germline, CDR1 is MDHEN and CDR2 is SYDVKM. V was shortened by 2 bases and J by 10 bases, with 21 bases between the two germline ends. The CDR3 consists of 16 residues. The CDR3 loop is CASSLNPSGQQGEQFF. The CDR3 DNA is TGTGCCAGCAGTTTAAATCCGAGCGGTCAGCAGGGGGAGCAGTTCTTC. The whole variable domain, filled in from reference TRBV28 and TRBJ2-1, reads DVKVTQSSRYLVKRTGEKVFLECVQDMDHENMFWYRQDPGLGLRLIYFSYDVKMKEKGDIPEGYSVSREKKERFSLILESASTNQTSMYLCASSLNPSGQQGEQFFGPGTRLTVL.

The table lists this clonotype with many counts. The gene calls are TRBV4-1 and TRBJ2-2; unclear D gene. In germline, CDR1 is MGHRA, CDR2 YSYEKL. V was cut by 0 bases and J by 4 bases, with 9 bases left in between. CDR3 length equals 15 residues. The CDR3 nucleotides read TGCGCCAGCAGCCAAGATCGAGGCGCCACCGGGGAGCTGTTTTTT. Its protein product is CASSQDRGATGELFF.

Ten or more counts support this clonotype. The V and J genes are TRBV7-2 and TRBJ2-7, with D uncertain. V dropped 5 bases and J dropped 2 bases, with 16 bases sitting between them. The CDR3 contains 15 residues. Germline V gives CDR1 SGHTA, CDR2 FQGNSA. In DNA, the CDR3 is TGTGCCAGCAGCGCCTCGGACGGCCCTACCTACGAGCAGTACTTC. Protein sequence: CASSASDGPTYEQYF.

Ten or more counts support this clonotype. The chain combines TRBV5-6 with TRBJ2-7; no clear D. The ends were cut back, 4 bases at V and 4 bases at J, with 9 bases in the middle. The CDR3 extends over 12 amino acids. The V gene's germline CDR1 is SGHDT and CDR2 YYEEEE. The CDR3 protein is CASSHSDYEQYF. In DNA form, the CDR3 reads TGTGCCAGCAGCCATAGTGATTACGAGCAGTACTTC.

This clonotype was picked up many times. This rearrangement joins TRBV10-1 to TRBJ2-3, with TRBD2 matching over 9 bases. The J segment lost 5 bases and the V segment lost 2 bases, leaving 5 bases of the junction unmatched. Germline V gives CDR1 WNHNN, CDR2 SYGVQD (reference sequence). The CDR3 has 15 amino acids. CDR3 bases: TGCGCCAGCAGTGAGCGGGGAGCGGGAGGAGATACGCAGTATTTT. Amino acids: CASSERGAGGDTQYF.

At least ten counts were recorded for this clonotype. The V gene is TRBV11-3, the J gene TRBJ2-1; 10 nucleotides agree with TRBD2. Germline-derived CDR1 and CDR2 are SGHNT and YENEEA. V shed 7 bases, J shed 10 bases, and the junction held 13 bases outside the gene matches. This CDR3 has 15 residues. CDR3 residues: CASNPLAGEGSEQFF. The CDR3 nucleotides are TGTGCCAGCAACCCTCTAGCGGGAGAGGGCAGCGAGCAGTTCTTC. Together with reference TRBV11-3 and TRBJ2-1, the CDR3 gives the full variable domain: EAGVVQSPRYKIIEKKQPVAFWCNPISGHNTLYWYLQNLGQGPELLIRYENEEAVDDSQLPKDRFSAERLKGVDSTLKIQPAELGDSAVYLCASNPLAGEGSEQFFGPGTRLTVL.

This clonotype was detected only a few times. A much larger clone sits a single nucleotide away, making a read error possible. This chain links TRBV27 with TRBJ2-1; 10 positions agree with TRBD2. The CDR3 is 16 residues long. Germline assignment: CDR1 MNHEY and CDR2 SMNVEV (reference sequence). V lost 8 bases and J lost 2; bases outside the gene matches: 9. Written as DNA, the CDR3 is TGTGCCAGCGGTCCCCAACTAGCGGGGCCCTACAATGAGCAGTTCTTC. Its translation: CASGPQLAGPYNEQFF.

This clonotype was counted ten times or more. The rearrangement uses TRBV10-3 and TRBJ2-7, with TRBD2 identical over 7 bases. CDR1 and CDR2 from the germline V gene are ENHRY and SYGVKD. Trimming at V came to 5 bases and at J to 5 bases, leaving 6 bases not matched to a gene. The CDR3 loop spans 13 amino acids. The CDR3 sequence: CAISLADGNEQYF. The DNA of the CDR3 is TGTGCCATCAGTCTAGCGGACGGTAACGAGCAGTACTTC.

The chain joins TRBV5-1 to TRBJ2-4; the match to TRBD2 covers 10 bases. V gave up 5 bases and J gave up 8 bases; unmatched junction bases: 16. This CDR3 has 17 residues. Looked up from germline, CDR1 is SGHRS and CDR2 is YFSETQ. CDR3 amino acids: CASSSGGQREGLHIQYF. In nucleotides, the CDR3 is TGCGCCAGCAGTTCCGGAGGGCAGCGGGAGGGCCTTCACATTCAGTACTTC.

This chain links TRBV7-9 with TRBJ2-5; D is uncertain. The CDR3 is 14 residues long. V shed 2 bases and J shed 4 bases, with 11 bases lying between them. Per germline, CDR1 SEHNR and CDR2 FQNEAQ (reference sequence). CDR3 nucleotides: TGTGCCAGCAGCTTAAGGACCAATCGAGAGACCCAGTACTTC. This translates into CASSLRTNRETQYF.

The chain has TRBV30 and TRBJ2-2, with D hard to call. The CDR3 runs 11 residues. Germline V CDR1 and CDR2: GTSNPN, SVGIG (reference sequence). V gave up 4 bases and J gave up 4 bases, with 4 bases separating them. The CDR3 is CAWKGTGELFF. CDR3 nucleotides: TGTGCCTGGAAAGGCACCGGGGAGCTGTTTTTT.

The chain uses TRBV15 and TRBJ1-2, with TRBD1 as a possible D gene (5 bases). The CDR3 runs to 15 residues. From germline, CDR1 is LNHNV and CDR2 YYDKDF (reference sequence). V was clipped by 0 bases and J by 8 bases, with 16 bases between them. The CDR3 DNA is TGTGCCACCAGCAGAGATCGGACACTCGTTTGGGGCTACACCTTC. The encoded protein is CATSRDRTLVWGYTF.